These 24 T cell receptor beta chains came from one sample sequenced in a study of shared clonotypes between healthy human individuals. Sequenced by immunoSEQ multiplex PCR; TCRdb stores in-frame clones only, minus some. The sample includes some 790,000 clones, about two thirds of them seen just once. The sequenced sample was memory CD4+ T cells sorted from blood. The subset is: CD45RA-negative fraction. These receptors originate from a young woman in good health.

The table lists this clone with many counts. This chain joins TRBV5-1 and TRBJ2-2, with D possibly being TRBD2 (5 bases). Looked up from germline, CDR1 is SGHRS and CDR2 is YFSETQ. V lost 3 bases and J 1 base, leaving 13 bases between the germline ends. CDR3 length: 16 amino acids. This chain's CDR3 is CASSSPASRNTGELFF. CDR3 sequence (DNA): TGCGCCAGCAGCTCCCCGGCTAGCAGGAACACCGGGGAGCTGTTTTTT. Using reference TRBV5-1 and TRBJ2-2 for the parts outside the CDR3, the full variable domain is KAGVTQTPRYLIKTRGQQVTLSCSPISGHRSVSWYQQTPGQGLQFLFEYFSETQRNKGNFPGRFSGRQFSNSRSEMNVSTLELGDSALYLCASSSPASRNTGELFFGEGSRLTVL.

In DNA, the CDR3 is TGTGCCACCAGCAGAGAGGGCATTATGGAGAAACTGAACACTGAAGCTTTCTTT. Amino acids: CATSREGIMEKLNTEAFF. The rearrangement uses TRBV15 and TRBJ1-1, with no clear D. V lost 0 bases to trimming and J lost 0 bases, with 17 bases between them. Germline CDR1 LNHNV, CDR2 YYDKDF (reference sequence). CDR3 size: 18 residues.

The chain combines TRBV5-1 with TRBJ2-6; TRBD1 is a possible D gene (6 bases). There are 17 residues in the CDR3. Germline V lookup: CDR1 SGHRS, CDR2 YFSETQ. V gave up 0 bases and J gave up 1 base, with 11 bases separating them. The chain's CDR3 is CASSLDRVSSGANVLTF. CDR3 DNA: TGCGCCAGCAGCTTGGACAGGGTCTCTTCTGGGGCCAACGTCCTGACTTTC.

V usage is TRBV11-2 and J usage is TRBJ2-3; TRBD2 agrees at 9 bases. V shed 1 base and J 2 bases; nucleotides not matched to a gene: 7. The germline V gene encodes CDR1 SGHAT and CDR2 FQNNGV. This CDR3 is built from 17 residues. The CDR3 reads CASSLVGSGGYTDTQYF. DNA for the CDR3: TGTGCCAGCAGCTTAGTCGGTAGCGGGGGCTACACAGATACGCAGTATTTT.

V is TRBV5-6 and J is TRBJ2-5, with D tentatively TRBD1 (5 bases). The germline V and J ends were trimmed by 2 bases and 3 bases, with 20 bases remaining between them. The CDR3 sequence is 17 residues long. Germline assignment: CDR1 SGHDT and CDR2 YYEEEE. Here the CDR3 reads CASSLDTGGLLEETQYF. The CDR3 DNA follows: TGTGCCAGCAGCTTAGATACAGGTGGGCTCCTCGAAGAGACCCAGTACTTC.

This chain connects TRBV7-2 to TRBJ1-1, with 7 bases fitting TRBD1. Unmatched junction bases numbered 7, after V lost 3 bases and J lost 3 bases. The CDR3 sequence is 15 residues long. Germline CDR1 is SGHTA and CDR2 is FQGNSA. The DNA for the CDR3 is TGTGCCAGCAGCTTCTCCGGGACAGTTGACACTGAAGCTTTCTTT. It yields the protein CASSFSGTVDTEAFF.

The genes are TRBV27 and TRBJ1-5; D perhaps matches TRBD1 (6 bases). The germline gives CDR1 MNHEY, CDR2 SMNVEV (reference sequence). V shed 5 bases and J shed 3 bases, with 17 bases lying between them. The length of the CDR3 is 16 residues. The CDR3 protein is CASSPRLWTDNQPQHF. The CDR3 region has the DNA TGTGCCAGCAGTCCCCGACTTTGGACAGACAATCAGCCCCAGCATTTT.

The chain links TRBV29-1 to TRBJ2-1; TRBD1 agrees at 8 bases. The CDR3 length is 12 residues. V lost 8 bases to trimming and J lost 5 bases; unmatched junction nucleotides: 5. CDR1 is SQVTM and CDR2 is ANQGSEA in the germline V gene. The CDR3 reads CSSWTGHNEQFF. For the CDR3, the DNA is TGCAGCTCTTGGACAGGGCACAATGAGCAGTTCTTC.

Comment on this clone: A much larger clone sits a single nucleotide away, making a read error possible. This sequence joins TRBV6-5 and TRBJ2-7, with unresolved D. The CDR3 has 11 amino acids. CDR1 MNHEY and CDR2 SVGAGI come from the germline V gene. Trimming shortened V by 5 bases and J by 4 bases, and 6 bases separated the two germline ends. The CDR3 protein is CASSVVYEQYF. The CDR3 DNA sequence: TGTGCCAGCAGTGTGGTATACGAGCAGTACTTC.

This clone was seen a handful of times. The chain has TRBV7-8 and TRBJ2-1, with 9 bases matching TRBD1. The length of the CDR3 is 18 residues. Trimming at V came to 2 bases and at J to 1 base, leaving 9 bases not matched to a gene. The germline V gene has CDR1 SGHVS and CDR2 FQNEAQ. This chain's CDR3 is CASSLNPQGAKSYNEQFF. The DNA of the CDR3 is TGTGCCAGCAGCTTAAATCCACAGGGGGCGAAGTCCTACAATGAGCAGTTCTTC.

This clone was picked up one time. The chain recombines TRBV2 with TRBJ2-2, with D possibly being TRBD2 (6 bases). The CDR3 sequence is 15 residues long. Trimming left V 1 base short and J 2 bases short, with 8 bases between. Germline V gene sequence: CDR1 SNHLY, CDR2 FYNNEI. In DNA, the CDR3 is TGTGCCAGCAGTGAAGAGGGGACTAACACCGGGGAGCTGTTTTTT. This encodes CASSEEGTNTGELFF.

The chain employs TRBV28 and TRBJ1-5, with D unresolved. The CDR3 has 14 amino acids. V lost 1 base and J 7 bases, leaving 11 bases between the germline ends. Germline loops: CDR1 MDHEN, CDR2 SYDVKM. CDR3 sequence: CASSLYGSPQPQHF. The CDR3 nucleotides read TGTGCCAGCAGTTTATACGGGAGTCCCCAGCCCCAGCATTTT.

The chain has TRBV4-2 and TRBJ2-1, with 9 bases matching TRBD2. The CDR3 runs to 15 residues. Germline CDR1 LGHNA, CDR2 YNFKEQ. The J segment lost 4 bases and the V segment lost 5 bases, leaving 6 bases of the junction unmatched. For the CDR3, the DNA is TGTGCCAGCAGCAGGAAACTAGCGGGTTACAATGAGCAGTTCTTC. Protein product: CASSRKLAGYNEQFF.

The genes are TRBV15 and TRBJ2-1, with D perhaps being TRBD1 or TRBD2 (5 bases each). Germline loops: CDR1 LNHNV, CDR2 YYDKDF (reference sequence). The CDR3 consists of 16 residues. Between the trimmed V and J ends, which lost 1 base and 2 bases, there was a span of 12 bases. This CDR3 reads CATSRAGPVTYNEQFF. The DNA for the CDR3 is TGTGCCACCAGCAGAGCGGGACCGGTCACCTACAATGAGCAGTTCTTC.

The chain recombines TRBV28 with TRBJ1-4; a possible D gene is TRBD1 (6 bases). Trimming stripped 2 bases from V and 10 bases from J, with 20 bases between. This CDR3 comprises 16 residues. The germline V gene has CDR1 MDHEN and CDR2 SYDVKM. Here the CDR3 reads CASSLGGGSFIGKLFF. CDR3 bases: TGTGCCAGCAGTTTAGGGGGGGGCAGTTTCATTGGAAAACTGTTTTTT. Filled out from reference TRBV28 and TRBJ1-4, the complete variable domain reads DVKVTQSSRYLVKRTGEKVFLECVQDMDHENMFWYRQDPGLGLRLIYFSYDVKMKEKGDIPEGYSVSREKKERFSLILESASTNQTSMYLCASSLGGGSFIGKLFFGSGTQLSVL.

This clone occurred a few times. In DNA, the CDR3 is TGTGCCTGGAGCCGGGTCTCGGGGGAGACCCAGTACTTC. This sequence encodes CAWSRVSGETQYF. This rearrangement joins TRBV30 to TRBJ2-5, with a possible D match to TRBD2 (5 bases). The CDR3 consists of 13 residues. CDR1 GTSNPN and CDR2 SVGIG come from the germline V gene (reference sequence). Trimming left V 3 bases short and J 5 bases short, with 13 bases between.

This clone was seen once. V and J are TRBV5-1 and TRBJ2-7; D possibly corresponds to TRBD2 (6 bases). CDR3 length: 15 residues. The germline V gene has CDR1 SGHRS and CDR2 YFSETQ. Between the trimmed V and J ends, which lost 1 base and 6 bases, there was a span of 17 bases. As DNA, the CDR3 is TGCGCCAGCAGCTTGAGCGAAGCCCGGGGGTCCGAGCAGTACTTC. Its protein product is CASSLSEARGSEQYF.

This clone came up a few times. The chain recombines TRBV19 with TRBJ2-3; no reliable D call. Germline CDR1 LNHDA, CDR2 SQIVND (reference sequence). The CDR3 spans 13 residues. Trimming pared 9 bases from V and 1 base from J, leaving 11 bases between. DNA of the CDR3: TGTGCCAGCGCGCCGGCGGGCACAGATACGCAGTATTTT. Amino acids: CASAPAGTDTQYF.

The J gene is TRBJ2-1, the V gene TRBV5-4, with TRBD2 identical over 10 bases. The CDR3 is 15 amino acids. The junction had 3 bases not matched to a gene; V was cut back by 1 base and J by 5 bases. Per germline, CDR1 SGHNT and CDR2 YYREEE (reference sequence). This chain's CDR3 is CASSLITSGDNEQFF. CDR3 DNA: TGTGCCAGCAGCTTGATCACTAGCGGGGACAATGAGCAGTTCTTC.

The rearrangement uses TRBV27 and TRBJ1-1; D may be TRBD1 (5 bases). Between the trimmed V and J ends, which lost 3 bases and 2 bases, there was a span of 16 bases. The V gene's germline CDR1 is MNHEY and CDR2 SMNVEV (reference sequence). CDR3 length equals 16 residues. The CDR3 bases are TGTGCCAGCAGTTTGGGGCTTTACAGGAGTAACACTGAAGCTTTCTTT. As protein: CASSLGLYRSNTEAFF.

The V and J genes are TRBV6-1 and TRBJ2-7; tentatively, D is TRBD2 (5 bases). Trimming took off 7 bases at V and 7 bases at J, with 11 bases between the two ends. This CDR3 has 11 amino acids. Germline V gene data show CDR1 as MNHNS and CDR2 as SASEGT. The chain's CDR3 is CASTSAGEQYF. DNA of the CDR3: TGTGCCAGCACCAGCGCGGGTGAGCAGTACTTC.

The V and J genes are TRBV4-2 and TRBJ2-3; 7 bases map to TRBD2. CDR1 and CDR2 (germline): LGHNA, YNFKEQ. The J segment lost 2 bases and the V segment lost 0 bases, leaving 8 bases of the junction unmatched. The CDR3 is made up of 17 amino acids. CDR3 in DNA: TGTGCCAGCAGCCAAGATGGTCTAGCGGAACCCACAGATACGCAGTATTTT. Translated: CASSQDGLAEPTDTQYF.

Comments on this clone: Being one base from a much bigger clone, this may be a read error. Additional DNA sequences in this sample encode the identical CDR3. This rearrangement joins TRBV7-9 to TRBJ2-7; D tentatively fits TRBD1 or TRBD2 (7 bases each). Trimming cost V 2 bases and J 2 bases, with 10 bases left between them. Germline V gene lookup returns CDR1 SEHNR and CDR2 FQNEAQ (reference sequence). The CDR3 has 14 amino acids. The CDR3 here is CASSLQGGTYEQYF. CDR3 coding DNA: TGTGCCAGCAGCTTACAGGGGGGGACCTACGAGCAGTACTTC.

V is TRBV11-2 and J is TRBJ2-6; unclear D gene. This CDR3 has 17 amino acids. With 5 bases removed from V and 1 base from J, the gap between germline ends came to 15 bases. The germline CDR1 and CDR2 sequences are SGHAT and FQNNGV. In DNA form, the CDR3 reads TGTGCCAGCAGCCCTAGGGTTAGAGTATCTGGGGCCAACGTCCTGACTTTC. Translation gives CASSPRVRVSGANVLTF.